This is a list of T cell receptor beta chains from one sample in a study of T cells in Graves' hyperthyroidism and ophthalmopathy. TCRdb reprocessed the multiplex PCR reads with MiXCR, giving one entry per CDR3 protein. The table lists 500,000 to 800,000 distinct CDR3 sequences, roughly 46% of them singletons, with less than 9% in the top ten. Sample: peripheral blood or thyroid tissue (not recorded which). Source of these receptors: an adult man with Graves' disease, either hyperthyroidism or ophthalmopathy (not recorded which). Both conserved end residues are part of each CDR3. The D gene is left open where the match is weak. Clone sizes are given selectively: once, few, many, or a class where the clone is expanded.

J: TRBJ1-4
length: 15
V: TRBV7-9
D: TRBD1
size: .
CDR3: CASSLRQGNNEKLFF
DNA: TGTGCCAGCAGCCTCCGACAGGGGAATAATGAAAAACTGTTTTTT

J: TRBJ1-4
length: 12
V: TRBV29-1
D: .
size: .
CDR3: CSLGRTNEKLFF
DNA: TGCAGCTTAGGAAGGACTAATGAAAAACTGTTTTTT

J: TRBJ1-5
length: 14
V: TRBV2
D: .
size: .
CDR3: CASTRGGRNQPQHF
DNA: TGTGCCAGCACAAGAGGGGGGAGAAATCAGCCCCAGCATTTT

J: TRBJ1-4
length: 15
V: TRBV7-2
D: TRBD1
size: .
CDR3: CASSLRQGQGEKLFF
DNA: TGCGCCAGCAGCCTACGACAGGGGCAGGGGGAAAAACTGTTTTTT

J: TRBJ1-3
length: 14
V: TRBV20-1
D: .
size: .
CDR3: CGARDEGEGNTIYF
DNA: TGCGGTGCTAGAGATGAGGGGGAGGGAAACACCATATATTTT

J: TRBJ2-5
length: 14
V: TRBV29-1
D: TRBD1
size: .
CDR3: CSVRPQGAYETQYF
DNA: TGCAGCGTGAGGCCTCAGGGGGCCTATGAGACCCAGTACTTC

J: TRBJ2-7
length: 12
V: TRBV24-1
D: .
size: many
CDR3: CATAGGTGEQYF
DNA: TGTGCCACCGCTGGGGGGACGGGCGAGCAGTACTTC

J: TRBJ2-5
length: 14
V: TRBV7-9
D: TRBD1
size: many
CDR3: CASSSTGGQETQYF
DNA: TGTGCCAGCAGCTCGACAGGGGGTCAAGAGACCCAGTACTTC

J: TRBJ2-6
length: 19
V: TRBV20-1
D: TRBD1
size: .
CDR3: CSARHPGTGARSGANVLTF
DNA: TGCAGTGCTAGACATCCTGGGACAGGGGCACGCTCTGGGGCCAACGTCCTGACTTTC

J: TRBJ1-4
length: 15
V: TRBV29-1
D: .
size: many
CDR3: CSALAEGEVGEKLFF
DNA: TGCAGCGCTTTGGCCGAAGGGGAGGTTGGGGAAAAACTGTTTTTT

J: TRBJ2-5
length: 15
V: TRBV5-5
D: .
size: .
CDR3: CASSLLGGAEETQYF
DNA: TGTGCCAGCAGCTTGTTAGGAGGGGCAGAGGAGACCCAGTACTTC

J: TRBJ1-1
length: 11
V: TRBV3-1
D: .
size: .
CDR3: CASRGIYKAFF
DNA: TGTGCCAGCAGGGGGATCTACAAAGCTTTCTTT

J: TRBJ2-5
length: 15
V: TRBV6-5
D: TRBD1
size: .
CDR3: CASSYRDSPASTQYF
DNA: TGTGCCAGCAGTTACCGGGACAGTCCCGCGTCGACCCAGTACTTC

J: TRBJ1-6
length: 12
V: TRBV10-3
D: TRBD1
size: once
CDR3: CAIRTGTFALHF
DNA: TGTGCCATCAGGACAGGGACCTTTGCCCTCCACTTT

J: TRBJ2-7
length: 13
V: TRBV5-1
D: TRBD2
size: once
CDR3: CASSRTSNYEQYF
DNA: TGCGCCAGCAGCCGGACTAGCAATTACGAGCAGTACTTC

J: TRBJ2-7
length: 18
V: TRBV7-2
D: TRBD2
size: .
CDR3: CASSLVGRVFVRAYEQYF
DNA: TGTGCCAGCAGCTTAGTTGGGAGGGTATTCGTCCGGGCCTACGAGCAGTACTTC

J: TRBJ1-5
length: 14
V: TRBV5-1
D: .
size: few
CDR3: CASSLDGPGQPQHF
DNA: TGCGCCAGCAGCTTGGACGGGCCTGGACAGCCCCAGCATTTT

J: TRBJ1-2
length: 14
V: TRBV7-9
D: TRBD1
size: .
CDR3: CASSFRDRDGGYTF
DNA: TGTGCCAGCAGCTTCCGGGACAGGGATGGAGGCTACACCTTC

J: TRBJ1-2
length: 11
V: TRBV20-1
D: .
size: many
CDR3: CSARIVVGYTF
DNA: TGCAGTGCTAGAATTGTGGTCGGCTACACCTTC

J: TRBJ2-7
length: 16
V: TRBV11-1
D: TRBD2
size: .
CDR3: CASSPQPGGRPYEQYF
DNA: TGTGCCAGCAGCCCACAGCCGGGCGGGAGGCCCTACGAGCAGTACTTC

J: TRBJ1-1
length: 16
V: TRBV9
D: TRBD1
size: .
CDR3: CASSSQGALQWPEAFF
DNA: TGTGCCAGCAGCTCACAGGGGGCTTTACAGTGGCCTGAAGCTTTCTTT

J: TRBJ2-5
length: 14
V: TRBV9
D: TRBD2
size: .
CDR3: CASSGEGLGETQYF
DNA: TGTGCCAGCAGCGGGGAGGGGTTAGGGGAGACCCAGTACTTC